This T cell receptor (beta chain) was sequenced in a study of vaccination and CD4 T cells after COVID-19 (dated by TCRdb to between 2021 and 2022). The study in broad terms: Convalescent patients had a positive SARS-CoV-2 result on nasal swab PCR, and of these patients, about ten had mild disease and one had severe disease. Post-COVID blood samples were collected from convalescent patients a median of approximately 100 days after diagnosis, with a range of about 30 to 180 days. A few convalescent patients were sampled both early after vaccination (day 14) and late after vaccination (days 161 to 241). In 10 COVID-19 convalescent patients and a handful of infection-naive healthy vaccine recipients, the spike-specific CD4+ TCR repertoire before mRNA vaccination was compared with the repertoire after mRNA vaccination. Culture stimuli were overlapping spike peptide pools from SARS-CoV-2 and from the common cold coronaviruses HCoV-NL63, HCoV-OC43 and HCoV-229E. The convalescent cohort included six males and four females, with two Hispanic individuals, seven Caucasians, two Asians and one multiracial person. Control cultures received a CEFX viral epitope pool as the positive control, an HIV-1 Nef peptide pool as the negative control, or no peptide. The time from the second vaccine dose to post-vaccine blood sampling had a median of roughly 77 days and ranged from about 12 to 250 days. Participants received two doses of either the Pfizer-BioNTech BNT162b2 vaccine (n=8) or the Moderna mRNA-1273 vaccine (n=2). Overall study results and their limits: In convalescent patients, nearly all vaccine-specific clones (304 of 307) were found to be mono-reactive for SARS-CoV-2 spike rather than cross-reactive with common cold coronaviruses. Relatively few convalescent patients were included in the study, and early timepoints after natural infection were not analyzed. An increase in the median number of SARS-CoV-2-reactive clonotypes from around 20 after infection to approximately 41 after vaccination was observed, but the change was not found to be significant. Among convalescent patients, a median about 86% of the SARS-CoV-2-reactive clones seen after vaccination appeared only after vaccination, which suggests priming specific to the vaccine.

The sample's time point label, decoded: late sampling 161 to 241 days after vaccination in a few convalescent patients. What the treatment or condition label conveys for this sample: approximately nine-day PBMC culture with coronavirus spike peptide pools or control peptides (ViraFEST assay). To expand antigen-specific T cells with peptide pools and then pick out the expanded clonotypes through TCR sequencing, the study relied on the ViraFEST assay. The positive SARS-CoV-2 PCR tests of the convalescent patients were dated from March to December 2020, before the Alpha, Beta and Delta variants emerged in the United States. PBMCs were cultured at roughly 1.8 million per well in IMDM supplemented with roughly 5% human AB serum and 8.5 to 10 IU/ml IL-2, with approximately 10 ug/ml peptide pools added. Half of the culture medium was replaced with fresh IL-2-containing medium on days 3 and 7. After around 10 days of culture, CD4+ T cells were isolated by negative selection with the EasySep CD4+ T cell isolation kit. Ficoll-Paque Plus gradient centrifugation was used to isolate PBMCs from whole blood, and the isolated PBMCs were then either used fresh or cryopreserved at -140C. Culture conditions were generally each tested in triplicate wells.

Notes on this clonotype: The antigen it binds to is not known. Base qualities are not at hand, and no much larger clone is one base apart.

Libraries were made using PCR. DNA from cultured CD4+ T cells underwent TCR sequencing with the Oncomine TCR Beta short-read assay at the Johns Hopkins FTIC core. Genomic DNA was extracted from the cultured CD4+ T cells with the QIAamp micro DNA kit. Oncomine TCR Beta libraries from cultured CD4+ T cells were pooled using unique dual indexes and sequenced on an Illumina iSeq 100. The authors' pipeline ran thus. Non-productive sequences were removed, and CDR3s not starting with C, not ending with F or W, or shorter than 7 amino acids were discarded. Antigen-specific clonotypes were identified with the MANAFEST web application by comparing peptide-stimulated wells with reference and other culture wells. To be called positive, a clone needed an FDR below 0.05, an odds ratio above 5, and a productive frequency above 0.1% in at least two of three replicate wells. A clonotype was classed as cross-reactive if the clonotype showed significant expansion both in SARS-CoV-2 spike wells and in at least one common cold coronavirus spike condition. CDR3 homology was assessed with Levenshtein distances (stringdist) and unrooted phylogenetic trees (ape) in R version 3.6.1. TCRdb trimmed public reads at Q25 via fastp, called clones via MiXCR and kept in-frame beta chains. Rows are unified per CDR3 protein, each entry keeping the most common DNA and genes. TCRdb, not the original authors, processed these V and J calls. In this sample the table shows about 24,000 distinct CDR3 sequences, 40% to 55% of which occur a single time. Roughly 4% of the sample is held by the ten biggest clonotypes.

Cut back by 6 bases and 0 bases, the V and J ends lie 11 bases apart. The germline V gene (reference sequence) provides CDR1 DFQATT and CDR2 SNEGSKA. Measured from the cysteine to the phenylalanine, the CDR3 is 13 residues long. Solely the CDR3 DNA is kept, with 39 bases framed from the first base. The clonotype was recovered from a human donor who had recovered from COVID-19. This chain is built from TRBV20-1 and TRBJ1-1, and the D gene may be TRBD1, 6 bases matching. The input for sequencing was CD4+ T cells from blood, cultured in vitro, taken about 7 months after SARS-CoV-2 vaccination. This receptor has the CDR3 CSATQGVNTEAFF. The DNA is TGCAGTGCAACACAGGGCGTGAACACTGAAGCTTTCTTT.